This is a list of T cell receptor beta chains from one sample in a study of blood T cell repertoires in COVID-19. Some clones are missing from TCRdb's copy, which holds only in-frame ones; the method was immunoSEQ multiplex PCR. The sample has roughly 40,000 clones; around 88% are singletons. Source material: peripheral blood. The receptor set was obtained from a woman aged 80 or older with active or convalescent COVID-19. Each CDR3 is given with its conserved first and last residue. The D gene is left open where the match is weak. Expanded clones are given a class, and other clones once, few, many or no size at all.

d_gene	v_gene	abundance	j_gene	CDR3aa	CDR3nt
-	TRBV5-4	-	TRBJ1-2	CASSLGNAQAMVRGYTF	TGTGCCAGCAGCTTGGGCAACGCCCAGGCAATGGTTAGGGGCTACACCTTC
TRBD2	TRBV2	-	TRBJ2-1	CASSERGRGDEQFF	TGTGCCAGCAGTGAAAGGGGTCGGGGGGATGAGCAGTTCTTC
-	TRBV6-6	large	TRBJ2-1	CASSQLVPTSGNEQFF	TGTGCCAGCAGCCAACTAGTCCCCACCTCGGGGAATGAGCAGTTCTTC
-	TRBV19	-	TRBJ2-7	CASSTTWRGEQYF	TGTGCCAGTAGTACAACGTGGAGAGGCGAGCAGTACTTC
-	TRBV29-1	-	TRBJ2-3	CSVGAQSHTDTQYF	TGCAGCGTTGGGGCCCAGTCTCACACAGATACGCAGTATTTT
-	TRBV5-4	-	TRBJ2-5	CASSPAPGTQGETQYF	TGTGCCAGCAGCCCTGCCCCCGGGACTCAAGGAGAGACCCAGTACTTC
TRBD1	TRBV7-2	-	TRBJ1-5	CASSRDRVNQPQHF	TGTGCCAGCAGCCGGGACAGGGTCAATCAGCCCCAGCATTTT
-	TRBV5-1	few	TRBJ1-2	CASSLDSGSRGGYTF	TGCGCCAGCAGCTTGGATTCGGGCAGCCGGGGTGGCTACACCTTC
-	TRBV10-2	-	TRBJ1-1	CASSVQGWAGMNTEAFF	TGCGCCAGCAGTGTTCAAGGGTGGGCAGGGATGAACACTGAAGCTTTCTTT
TRBD2	TRBV11-3	-	TRBJ2-1	CASSLQTGLAGGGYNEQFF	TGTGCCAGCAGCTTACAAACGGGACTAGCGGGAGGAGGGTACAATGAGCAGTTCTTC
TRBD1	TRBV5-6	-	TRBJ2-3	CASSFFDRGGTDTQYF	TGTGCCAGCAGCTTTTTCGACAGGGGGGGCACAGATACGCAGTATTTT
TRBD2	TRBV5-4	-	TRBJ2-3	CASSFGTSRTDTQYF	TGTGCCAGCAGCTTTGGGACTAGCCGCACAGATACGCAGTATTTT
-	TRBV7-9	-	TRBJ2-2	CASSLVAETGELFF	TGTGCCAGCAGCTTAGTAGCGGAGACCGGGGAGCTGTTTTTT
-	TRBV2	-	TRBJ1-4	CASSEQGRGEKLFF	TGTGCCAGCAGTGAACAGGGAAGGGGTGAAAAACTGTTTTTT
-	TRBV12-1	-	TRBJ1-1	CASSFGNRGCDTEAFF	TGTGCCAGCAGCTTTGGTAACAGGGGGTGCGACACTGAAGCTTTCTTT
TRBD2	TRBV15	-	TRBJ2-4	CATSVTGSGRYIQYF	TGTGCCACCAGCGTGACGGGTAGCGGGAGATACATTCAGTACTTC
-	TRBV15	-	TRBJ1-3	CATSPRGAGNTIYF	TGTGCCACCAGTCCCAGGGGTGCTGGAAACACCATATATTTT
TRBD2	TRBV7-2	-	TRBJ2-1	CASSLGLAGVGGNEQFF	TGTGCCAGCAGCTTAGGCCTAGCGGGGGTTGGGGGGAATGAGCAGTTCTTC
-	TRBV28	-	TRBJ1-3	CASSSGQVYGNTIYF	TGTGCCAGCAGTTCAGGGCAGGTTTATGGAAACACCATATATTTT
-	TRBV28	few	TRBJ2-7	CASSFVSGGTGEQYF	TGTGCCAGCAGTTTTGTATCCGGCGGGACGGGTGAGCAGTACTTC
TRBD2	TRBV7-9	-	TRBJ2-1	CASSLVVTSGSKGEQFF	TGTGCCAGCAGCTTAGTTGTTACTAGCGGGAGTAAGGGTGAGCAGTTCTTC
TRBD2	TRBV7-3	-	TRBJ2-2	CASSVPGLAGPGTGELFF	TGTGCCAGCAGCGTACCGGGACTAGCGGGGCCGGGGACCGGGGAGCTGTTTTTT
-	TRBV7-2	-	TRBJ1-4	CASSLGQKEKLFF	TGTGCCAGCAGCTTAGGACAAAAGGAAAAACTGTTTTTT
-	TRBV20-1	-	TRBJ1-2	CSASSYGYTF	TGCAGTGCTAGCAGTTATGGCTACACCTTC
-	TRBV12-3/TRBV12-4	-	TRBJ1-5	CASSLNSFQPQHF	TGTGCCAGCAGTTTGAACAGCTTCCAGCCCCAGCATTTT
TRBD1	TRBV4-2	-	TRBJ2-5	CASSQDRGVGQGKTQYF	TGTGCCAGCAGCCAAGATAGAGGCGTTGGACAGGGGAAGACCCAGTACTTC
TRBD1	TRBV29-1	-	TRBJ2-3	CSVRTGMIGTDTQYF	TGCAGCGTGCGGACAGGGATGATTGGCACAGATACGCAGTATTTT
TRBD1	TRBV25-1	-	TRBJ2-7	CASSVSGTGEYEQYF	TGTGCCAGCAGTGTCTCCGGGACAGGGGAATACGAGCAGTACTTC
-	TRBV7-3	few	TRBJ1-5	CASSATVDQPQHF	TGTGCCAGCAGCGCGACAGTCGATCAGCCCCAGCATTTT
TRBD2	TRBV18	-	TRBJ2-7	CASSPSAGGPVQYF	TGTGCCAGCTCACCGAGCGCGGGAGGGCCTGTGCAGTACTTC
TRBD1	TRBV10-3	-	TRBJ2-3	CAISGGGASTDTQYF	TGTGCCATCAGTGGAGGGGGCGCGAGCACAGATACGCAGTATTTT
TRBD1	TRBV28	-	TRBJ1-1	CASRGQVNTEAFF	TGTGCCAGCAGGGGACAGGTGAACACTGAAGCTTTCTTT
-	TRBV6-5	-	TRBJ2-1	CASDWSSSYNEQFF	TGTGCCAGCGATTGGAGTTCGAGCTACAATGAGCAGTTCTTC
-	TRBV18	-	TRBJ1-1	CASSLKENTEAFF	TGTGCCAGCTCCCTAAAAGAGAACACTGAAGCTTTCTTT
TRBD1	TRBV12-3/TRBV12-4	-	TRBJ2-7	CASSRGMTYEQYF	TGTGCCAGCTCCAGGGGGATGACCTACGAGCAGTACTTC
TRBD1	TRBV28	-	TRBJ1-1	CASSRTGLNTEAFF	TGTGCCAGCTCACGGACAGGCTTGAACACTGAAGCTTTCTTT
TRBD1	TRBV3-1/TRBV3-2	-	TRBJ2-3	CASSQGGYRGNTDTQYF	TGTGCCAGCAGCCAAGGAGGGTACAGGGGAAACACAGATACGCAGTATTTT
-	TRBV30	-	TRBJ2-3	CAWSVMGQATDTQYF	TGTGCCTGGAGTGTAATGGGCCAGGCCACAGATACGCAGTATTTT
TRBD1	TRBV5-1	-	TRBJ2-2	CASSLGLGTAFSGELFF	TGCGCCAGCAGCTTGGGCCTTGGGACAGCCTTTTCCGGGGAGCTGTTTTTT
TRBD1	TRBV7-3	-	TRBJ1-2	CASSSTGGGSGYTF	TGTGCCAGCAGCTCGACAGGGGGCGGCTCTGGCTACACCTTC